This T cell receptor (beta chain) came from a study of CD8 T cells in ankylosing spondylitis. CDR1 SEHNR and CDR2 FQNEAQ come from the germline V gene (reference sequence). V dropped 4 bases and J dropped 3 bases, with 7 bases sitting between them. The CDR3 has 14 residues. Making use of molecular barcodes, quantitative 5'-RACE generated TCR beta libraries. A single record per CDR3 protein comes from TCRdb applying MiXCR to the 5' RACE reads. The sample lists some 240,000 distinct CDR3 sequences, 6% to 8% seen once, with approximately 14% in the top ten. Findings of the study overall: Matched ankylosing spondylitis synovial fluid reportedly showed significant enrichment of disease-linked clones. Blood from ankylosing spondylitis patients appeared to carry a characteristic roughly 8-variant TCR beta motif. Reactive arthritis synovial fluid and blood were previously reported to contain some motif variants.

This clonotype was seen repeatedly, ten times or more. Its target is unknown. The specimen was blood, either unsorted or a sorted T cell fraction (not recorded which). The TCR originated in a male donor with ankylosing spondylitis. V gene TRBV7-9 combines with J gene TRBJ1-6; D not certain. The CDR3 protein is CASSSLFYNSPLHF. Written as DNA, the CDR3 is TGTGCCAGCAGCTCTTTGTTCTATAATTCACCCCTCCACTTT.